Listed below are T cell receptor beta chains from one sample, sequenced in a study of cytomegalovirus exposure and HLA in healthy donors. The method was immunoSEQ multiplex PCR; TCRdb's version includes in-frame clones alone and lacks a portion of them. The sample holds more than 100,000 clones, over 70% seen once. The sequencing input was PBMCs. These receptors originate from a woman in her 40s in good health and CMV-seronegative. Both conserved end residues are part of each CDR3. The size field is filled for only some rows; it gives once, few, many or a size class.

j_call clone_size v_call cdr3_aa
TRBJ2-3 - TRBV7-9 CASSYGVDGDTQYF
TRBJ2-7 - TRBV7-2 CASSFQSAGLQPYEQYF
- - TRBV6-6 CASSYSEAEQYF
TRBJ1-1 - TRBV11-2 CASSRGFVTEAFF
TRBJ2-1 - TRBV4-2 CASSQVRGGYNEQFF
TRBJ2-1 few TRBV2 CASSEGRAGPNLNEQFF
TRBJ2-7 - TRBV5-5 CASSLTGTGGREQYF
TRBJ2-7 - TRBV2 CASTEAYEQYF
TRBJ2-5 few TRBV10-3 CAISESTGGQETQYF
TRBJ1-2 - TRBV6-5 CASSYSWGAYGYTF
TRBJ1-5 - TRBV29-1 CSVAGPGNNQPQHF
TRBJ1-1 - TRBV5-1 CASSLGAFMNTEAFF
TRBJ2-7 - TRBV19 CASSPGLAGTYEQYF
TRBJ2-3 - TRBV7-8 CASSAGGGRSTDTQYF
TRBJ2-1 - TRBV14 CASSLADHQGGQFF
TRBJ2-7 - TRBV28 CASDSDRVSYEQYF
TRBJ2-7 - TRBV9 CASSVATSSGRQTYEQYF
TRBJ2-7 - TRBV28 CASSLGGAPYEQYF